Presented here are 16 T cell receptor beta chains from one specimen sequenced in a study of vaccination effects on CD4 cells after COVID-19 (dated by TCRdb to 2022 to 2024). These receptors are not linked to any known antigen. Library creation used the immunoSEQ multiplex PCR assay. TCRdb obtained this table from immuneACCESS and retained in-frame rearrangements with V and J assigned. These tables miss some clones; where compared with another copy, unresolved V genes account for less than half of the shortfall, and the remainder is unexplained. The sample table lists around 66,000 clones, 74% of them with a count of one. The ten largest clones take up over 2% of the sample. After around 10 days of culture, CD4+ T cells were isolated with the EasySep CD4+ T cell isolation kit. Each participant got two doses of an mRNA SARS-CoV-2 vaccine, either BNT162b2 or mRNA-1273. This specimen consisted of CD4+ T cells from PBMCs cultured without peptide, obtained after COVID-19 vaccination. Source of these receptors: a human donor who received a COVID-19 vaccine.

This sequence joins TRBV4-1 and TRBJ2-2; the D gene is possibly TRBD2 (5 bases). The CDR3 has 15 residues. V gave up 1 base and J gave up 1 base, with 7 bases separating them. Germline V gene data show CDR1 as MGHRA and CDR2 as YSYEKL. The CDR3 here is CASSQAGRNTGELFF. The CDR3 DNA is TGCGCCAGCAGCCAAGCTGGGAGGAACACCGGGGAGCTGTTTTTT.

The chain combines TRBV18 with TRBJ2-3, with D possibly being TRBD1 (5 bases). This CDR3 comprises 14 residues. Trimming took off 2 bases at V and 2 bases at J, with 8 bases between the two ends. The germline V gene has CDR1 KGHSH and CDR2 LQKENI. The chain's CDR3 is CASSPVQATDTQYF. The CDR3 DNA is TGTGCCAGCTCACCAGTACAGGCCACAGATACGCAGTATTTT. Using reference TRBV18 and TRBJ2-3 for the parts outside the CDR3, the full variable domain is NAGVMQNPRHLVRRRGQEARLRCSPMKGHSHVYWYRQLPEEGLKFMVYLQKENIIDESGMPKERFSAEFPKEGPSILRIQQVVRGDSAAYFCASSPVQATDTQYFGPGTRLTVL.

This clone has more than one count but fewer than ten. The chain employs TRBV12-3 or TRBV12-4 and TRBJ1-4; 8 nucleotides match TRBD1. The ends lost 5 bases at V and 12 bases at J; junction bases unmatched: 5. The CDR3 is 12 amino acids. The CDR3 nucleotides are TGTGCCAGCAGTCCAAACAGGGGGGAACTGTTTTTT. The encoded protein is CASSPNRGELFF.

The chain has TRBV28 and TRBJ1-2; D gene uncertain. Trimming cost V 8 bases and J 2 bases, with 9 bases left between them. CDR1 is MDHEN and CDR2 is SYDVKM in the germline V gene. The CDR3 is made up of 12 amino acids. The CDR3 region has the DNA TGTGCCAGCGAGGCGGCGAACTATGGCTACACCTTC. This sequence encodes CASEAANYGYTF.

As regards this clone: Other DNA sequences in this sample translate to the same CDR3. The chain combines TRBV5-1 with TRBJ1-5; 9 bases fit TRBD1. The germline V gene has CDR1 SGHRS and CDR2 YFSETQ. CDR3 length: 14 residues. V was pared by 4 bases and J by 4 bases, with 3 bases of the junction left unmatched. The CDR3 DNA follows: TGCGCCAGCAGCATCGGGACAGGGAATCAGCCCCAGCATTTT. It codes for CASSIGTGNQPQHF.

The V and J genes are TRBV29-1 and TRBJ2-3; unclear D gene. Trimming took 6 bases from V and 4 from J, leaving 14 bases between them. There are 13 residues in the CDR3. Germline lookup yields CDR1 SQVTM and CDR2 ANQGSEA. CDR3 bases: TGCAGCGTGGACCCCAATGGCGCAGATACGCAGTATTTT. Encoded protein: CSVDPNGADTQYF.

This clone came up a few times. The chain recombines TRBV18 with TRBJ1-2, with D tentatively TRBD1 (5 bases). In germline, CDR1 is KGHSH, CDR2 LQKENI. V shed 3 bases and J shed 4 bases, with 15 bases lying between them. The CDR3 length is 15 residues. The CDR3 spells CASSPAGSGLYGYTF. The DNA for the CDR3 is TGTGCCAGCTCACCGGCGGGGTCGGGACTCTATGGCTACACCTTC.

This chain uses TRBV7-2 with TRBJ2-1; 9 nucleotides match TRBD2. This CDR3 has 15 residues. Per germline, CDR1 SGHTA and CDR2 FQGNSA. Germline trimming cut 6 bases from V and 5 bases from J; bases unmatched to any gene: 8. In DNA, the CDR3 is TGTGCCAGCAGTTATTCCGGGACTAGCAACAATGAGCAGTTCTTC. This codes for CASSYSGTSNNEQFF.

V is TRBV18 and J is TRBJ1-2; D gene ambiguous. Trimming cost V 3 bases and J 4 bases, with 15 bases left between them. The CDR3 has 15 amino acids. Germline V CDR1 and CDR2: KGHSH, LQKENI. The CDR3 DNA reads TGTGCCAGCTCACCGTCGACCCTGGGAGGCTATGGCTACACCTTC. Translating gives CASSPSTLGGYGYTF. The full variable domain, completed using reference TRBV18 and TRBJ1-2, is NAGVMQNPRHLVRRRGQEARLRCSPMKGHSHVYWYRQLPEEGLKFMVYLQKENIIDESGMPKERFSAEFPKEGPSILRIQQVVRGDSAAYFCASSPSTLGGYGYTFGSGTRLTVV.

Only a few counts were recorded for this clone. The gene calls are TRBV5-1 and TRBJ1-4; TRBD1 matches at 7 bases. CDR1 is SGHRS and CDR2 is YFSETQ in the germline V gene. The CDR3 is 14 amino acids. After removal of 2 bases from V and 4 bases from J, the junction contained 2 bases not matched to a gene. This CDR3 is CASSLGGHNEKLFF. The DNA for the CDR3 is TGCGCCAGCAGCTTAGGGGGCCATAATGAAAAACTGTTTTTT.

The rearrangement uses TRBV28 and TRBJ1-1, with D unclear. The CDR3 runs to 18 residues. The V end was cut by 7 bases, the J end by 1 base, with 25 bases between. CDR1 and CDR2 (germline): MDHEN, SYDVKM. The CDR3 DNA sequence: TGTGCCAGCACCCCACCGCGAGCAAGAACGATACAGAACACTGAAGCTTTCTTT. As protein: CASTPPRARTIQNTEAFF.

This clone has only a few counts. V and J are TRBV3-1 (or the pseudogene TRBV3-2) and TRBJ1-1; D uncertain. Trimming pared 3 bases from V and 1 base from J, leaving 9 bases between. Germline lookup yields CDR1 LGHDT and CDR2 YNNKEL (reference sequence). The CDR3 spans 14 residues. The DNA of the CDR3 is TGTGCCAGCAGCCAGGGGTGGGGGAACACTGAAGCTTTCTTT. Translation: CASSQGWGNTEAFF.

This clone was picked up one time. The junction shows a germline mismatch at one end, possibly a read error. CDR3 in amino acids: CASSLAGANTGELFF. The CDR3 DNA reads TGTGCCAGCAGCCTAGCGGGGGCGAACACCGGGGAGCTGTTTTTT. This chain joins TRBV7-9 and TRBJ2-2; 10 bases are shared with TRBD2. Germline V gene lookup returns CDR1 SEHNR and CDR2 FQNEAQ (reference sequence). This CDR3 is 15 amino acids long. The whole variable domain, remainder taken from reference TRBV7-9 and TRBJ2-2, is DTGVSQNPRHKITKRGQNVTFRCDPISEHNRLYWYRQTLGQGPEFLTYFQNEAQLEKSRLLSDRFSAERPKGSFSTLEIQRTEQGDSAMYLCASSLAGANTGELFFGEGSRLTVL.

The chain links TRBV5-1 to TRBJ2-6; no clear D. The CDR3 totals 15 residues. Trimming took 5 bases from V and 1 from J, leaving 10 bases between them. Germline-derived CDR1 and CDR2 are SGHRS and YFSETQ. CDR3 DNA: TGCGCCAGCAGTAGGGTAGGTTCTGGGGCCAACGTCCTGACTTTC. Translated: CASSRVGSGANVLTF.

The chain links TRBV3-1 (or the pseudogene TRBV3-2) to TRBJ1-3, with D possibly being TRBD1 (6 bases). The CDR3 spans 14 residues. CDR1 LGHDT and CDR2 YNNKEL come from the germline V gene (reference sequence). V lost 5 bases, J lost 7 bases, and 15 bases lay in between. This CDR3 is CASSFDRRWNTIYF. CDR3 in DNA: TGTGCCAGCAGCTTCGACAGGAGATGGAACACCATATATTTT.

The J gene is TRBJ1-4, the V gene TRBV4-1; D is unresolved. CDR3 size: 15 residues. Germline CDR1 reads MGHRA; CDR2 reads YSYEKL. The ends were cut back, 2 bases at V and 4 bases at J, with 11 bases in the middle. CDR3 nucleotide sequence: TGCGCCAGCAGCCAACGGACCTGGAGTAATGAAAAACTGTTTTTT. Its protein is CASSQRTWSNEKLFF.